These 4 T cell receptor beta chains originate from one sample sequenced in a study of cytomegalovirus exposure and HLA in healthy donors listed by TCRdb under 2017. Library preparation used the immunoSEQ multiplex PCR assay. For the multiplex PCR, a mixture combining 60 forward primers for TCR Vbeta segments and 13 reverse primers for TCR Jbeta segments was used. The source is immuneACCESS, and TCRdb retained only in-frame sequences with V and J called. Part of the clones is not carried over; for the studies checked, unresolved V genes explain less than half of this, and the remainder is unexplained. Present in this sample are about 160,000 clones, 70% to 85% of which were seen just once. The ten largest clones add up to about 4.6% of the sample. The specimen was PBMCs. These TCRs come from a man aged 35-49 years in good health and CMV-seronegative.

This rearrangement joins TRBV15 to TRBJ1-1; unclear D gene. The CDR3 sequence is 13 residues long. Germline V gene lookup returns CDR1 LNHNV and CDR2 YYDKDF (reference sequence). The V end was cut by 1 base, the J end by 7 bases, with 10 bases between. CDR3 region: CATSRVPGVEAFF. CDR3 DNA: TGTGCCACCAGCAGAGTGCCGGGAGTTGAAGCTTTCTTT.

V is TRBV5-4 and J is TRBJ2-7; TRBD2 agrees at 8 bases. The CDR3 extends over 17 amino acids. J was trimmed by 3 bases and V by 0 bases; bases with no gene match: 11. The germline gives CDR1 SGHNT, CDR2 YYREEE (reference sequence). DNA for the CDR3: TGTGCCAGCAGCTTGGTTTGGGATAGACTAGCGAACTACGAGCAGTACTTC. It encodes CASSLVWDRLANYEQYF.

The rearrangement uses TRBV27 and TRBJ2-3; 8 nucleotides line up with TRBD2. The CDR3 runs 16 residues. J was trimmed by 4 bases and V by 1 base; bases with no gene match: 7. CDR1 MNHEY and CDR2 SMNVEV come from the germline V gene (reference sequence). This CDR3 reads CASSLFSGGAPDTQYF. CDR3 coding DNA: TGTGCCAGCAGTTTATTTTCCGGGGGGGCACCAGATACGCAGTATTTT.

V is TRBV14 and J is TRBJ1-5, with D hard to call. Germline assignment: CDR1 SGHDN and CDR2 FVKESK. V was shortened by 1 base and J by 9 bases, with 10 bases between the two germline ends. This CDR3 is built from 13 residues. CDR3 nucleotides: TGTGCCAGCAGCCAAGGAGACTCTCCGCCCCAGCATTTT. This sequence encodes CASSQGDSPPQHF.